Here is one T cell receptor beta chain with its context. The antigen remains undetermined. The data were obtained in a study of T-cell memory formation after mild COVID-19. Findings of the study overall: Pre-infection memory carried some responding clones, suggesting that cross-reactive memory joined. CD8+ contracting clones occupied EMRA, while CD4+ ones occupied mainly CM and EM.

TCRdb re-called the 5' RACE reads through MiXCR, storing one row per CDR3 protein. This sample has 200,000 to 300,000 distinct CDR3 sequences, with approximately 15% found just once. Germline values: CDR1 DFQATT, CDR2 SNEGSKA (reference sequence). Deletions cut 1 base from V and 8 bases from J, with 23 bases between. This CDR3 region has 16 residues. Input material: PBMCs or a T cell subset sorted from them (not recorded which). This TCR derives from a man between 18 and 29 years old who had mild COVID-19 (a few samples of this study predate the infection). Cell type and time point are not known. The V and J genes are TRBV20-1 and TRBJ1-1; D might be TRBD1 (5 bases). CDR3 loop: CSARGGQGQGVWEAFF. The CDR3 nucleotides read TGCAGTGCTAGAGGAGGGCAAGGACAAGGGGTTTGGGAAGCTTTCTTT.